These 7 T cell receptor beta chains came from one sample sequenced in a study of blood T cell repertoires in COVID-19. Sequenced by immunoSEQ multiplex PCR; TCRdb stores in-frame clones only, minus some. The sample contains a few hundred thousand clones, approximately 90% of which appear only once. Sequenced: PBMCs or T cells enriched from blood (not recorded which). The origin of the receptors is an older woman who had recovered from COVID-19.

CDR3 nucleotide sequence: TGTGCCAGCAGCCCTACACAGGGTGAAAAACTGTTTTTT. Amino acid sequence: CASSPTQGEKLFF. The chain combines TRBV11-3 with TRBJ1-4, with a possible D match to TRBD1 (6 bases). The CDR3 extends over 13 amino acids. Germline CDR1 reads SGHNT; CDR2 reads YENEEA. The germline V and J ends were trimmed by 5 bases and 7 bases, with 11 bases remaining between them. Together with reference TRBV11-3 and TRBJ1-4, the CDR3 gives the full variable domain: EAGVVQSPRYKIIEKKQPVAFWCNPISGHNTLYWYLQNLGQGPELLIRYENEEAVDDSQLPKDRFSAERLKGVDSTLKIQPAELGDSAVYLCASSPTQGEKLFFGSGTQLSVL.

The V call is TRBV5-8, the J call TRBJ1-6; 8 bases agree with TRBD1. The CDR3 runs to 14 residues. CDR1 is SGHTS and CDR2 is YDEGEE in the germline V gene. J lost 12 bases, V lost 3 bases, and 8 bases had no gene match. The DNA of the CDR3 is TGTGCCAGCAGCTCAGGACAGGGCGCCTTACCCCTCCACTTT. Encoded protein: CASSSGQGALPLHF.

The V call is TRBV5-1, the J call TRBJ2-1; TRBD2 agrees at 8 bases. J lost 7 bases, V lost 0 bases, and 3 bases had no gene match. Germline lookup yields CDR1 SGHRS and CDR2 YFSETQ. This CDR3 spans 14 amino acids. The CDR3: CASSLGLATNEQFF. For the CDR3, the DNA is TGCGCCAGCAGCTTGGGACTAGCGACGAATGAGCAGTTCTTC. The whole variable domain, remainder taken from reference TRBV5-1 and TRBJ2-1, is KAGVTQTPRYLIKTRGQQVTLSCSPISGHRSVSWYQQTPGQGLQFLFEYFSETQRNKGNFPGRFSGRQFSNSRSEMNVSTLELGDSALYLCASSLGLATNEQFFGPGTRLTVL.

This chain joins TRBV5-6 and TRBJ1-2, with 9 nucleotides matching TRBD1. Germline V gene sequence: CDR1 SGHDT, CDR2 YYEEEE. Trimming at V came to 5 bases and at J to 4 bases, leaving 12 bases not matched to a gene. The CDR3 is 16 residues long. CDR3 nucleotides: TGTGCCAGCAGACCAGCCGGGACAGGGCCCTCCTATGGCTACACCTTC. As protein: CASRPAGTGPSYGYTF.

This CDR3 is CASSIRSGTSQETQYF. The CDR3 coding sequence is TGTGCCAGTAGCATACGTAGCGGGACATCCCAAGAGACCCAGTACTTC. This sequence joins TRBV19 and TRBJ2-5; 8 nucleotides agree with TRBD2. J was trimmed by 1 base and V by 6 bases; bases with no gene match: 10. CDR1 is LNHDA and CDR2 is SQIVND in the germline V gene (reference sequence). CDR3 length equals 16 residues.

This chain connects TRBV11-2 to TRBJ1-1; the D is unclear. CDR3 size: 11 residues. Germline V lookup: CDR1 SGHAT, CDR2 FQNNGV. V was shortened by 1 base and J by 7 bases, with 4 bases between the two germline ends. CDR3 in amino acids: CASSLVSEAFF. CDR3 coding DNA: TGTGCCAGCAGCTTAGTTAGTGAAGCTTTCTTT. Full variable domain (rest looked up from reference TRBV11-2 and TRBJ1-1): EAGVAQSPRYKIIEKRQSVAFWCNPISGHATLYWYQQILGQGPKLLIQFQNNGVVDDSQLPKDRFSAERLKGVDSTLKIQPAKLEDSAVYLCASSLVSEAFFGQGTRLTVV.

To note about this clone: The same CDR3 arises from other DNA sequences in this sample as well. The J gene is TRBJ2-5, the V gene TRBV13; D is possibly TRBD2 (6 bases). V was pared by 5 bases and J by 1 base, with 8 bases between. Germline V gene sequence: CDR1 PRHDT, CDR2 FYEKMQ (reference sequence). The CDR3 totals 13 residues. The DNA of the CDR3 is TGTGCCAGCAGCCTGGGAGGCCAAGAGACCCAGTACTTC. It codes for CASSLGGQETQYF.